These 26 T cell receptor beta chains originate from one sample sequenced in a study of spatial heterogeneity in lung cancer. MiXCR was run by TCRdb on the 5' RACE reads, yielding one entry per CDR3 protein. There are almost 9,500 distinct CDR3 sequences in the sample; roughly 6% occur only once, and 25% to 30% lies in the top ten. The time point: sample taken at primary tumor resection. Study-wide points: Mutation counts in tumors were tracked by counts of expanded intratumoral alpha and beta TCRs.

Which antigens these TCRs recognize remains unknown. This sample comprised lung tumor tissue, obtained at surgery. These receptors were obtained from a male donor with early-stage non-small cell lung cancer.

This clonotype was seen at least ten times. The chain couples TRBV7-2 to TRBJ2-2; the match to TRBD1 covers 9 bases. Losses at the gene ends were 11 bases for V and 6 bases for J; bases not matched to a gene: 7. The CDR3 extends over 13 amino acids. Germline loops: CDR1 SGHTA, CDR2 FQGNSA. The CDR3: CAEYRGLAGELFF. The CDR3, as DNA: TGTGCCGAATACAGGGGGCTAGCCGGGGAGCTGTTTTTT.

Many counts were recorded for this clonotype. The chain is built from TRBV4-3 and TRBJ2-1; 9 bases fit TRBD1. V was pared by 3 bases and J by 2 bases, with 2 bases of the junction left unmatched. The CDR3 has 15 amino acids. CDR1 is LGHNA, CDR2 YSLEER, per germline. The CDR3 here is CASSQGTGTYNEQFF. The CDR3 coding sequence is TGCGCCAGCAGCCAGGGGACAGGGACCTACAATGAGCAGTTCTTC.

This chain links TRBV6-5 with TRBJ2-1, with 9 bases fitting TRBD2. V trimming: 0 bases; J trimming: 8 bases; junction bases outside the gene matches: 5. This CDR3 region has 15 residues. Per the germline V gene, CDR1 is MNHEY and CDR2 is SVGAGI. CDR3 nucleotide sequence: TGTGCCAGCAGTTACTCTAGCGGGGGAAGGGATGAGCAGTTCTTC. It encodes CASSYSSGGRDEQFF.

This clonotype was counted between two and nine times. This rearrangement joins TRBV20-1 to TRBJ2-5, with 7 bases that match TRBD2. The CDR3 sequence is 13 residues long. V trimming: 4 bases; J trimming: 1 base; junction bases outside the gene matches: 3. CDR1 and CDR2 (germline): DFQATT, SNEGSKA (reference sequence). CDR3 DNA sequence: TGCAGTGCTACTGGACTAGTCCAAGAGACCCAGTACTTC. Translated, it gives CSATGLVQETQYF.

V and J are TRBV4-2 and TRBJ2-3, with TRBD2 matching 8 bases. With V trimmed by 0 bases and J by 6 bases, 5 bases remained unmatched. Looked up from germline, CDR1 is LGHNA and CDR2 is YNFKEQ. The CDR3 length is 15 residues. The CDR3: CASSQDGRAVDTQYF. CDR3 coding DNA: TGTGCCAGCAGCCAAGACGGGAGGGCAGTTGATACGCAGTATTTT.

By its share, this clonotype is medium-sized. The CDR3 loop is CASSVVGSLREAQYF. Written as DNA, the CDR3 is TGTGCCAGCAGCGTAGTAGGTTCGCTGAGGGAGGCCCAGTACTTC. This chain links TRBV9 with TRBJ2-5, with a tentative D call TRBD2 (6 bases). V was clipped by 0 bases and J by 9 bases, with 18 bases between them. The CDR3 is made up of 15 amino acids. Germline V lookup: CDR1 SGDLS, CDR2 YYNGEE.

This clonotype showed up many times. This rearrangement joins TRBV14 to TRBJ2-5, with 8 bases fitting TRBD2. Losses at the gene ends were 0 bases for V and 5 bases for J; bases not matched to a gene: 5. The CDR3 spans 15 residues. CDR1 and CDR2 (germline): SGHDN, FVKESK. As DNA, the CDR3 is TGTGCCAGCAGCCAAGATTTAGCGGGGAGGGAGACCCAGTACTTC. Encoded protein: CASSQDLAGRETQYF.

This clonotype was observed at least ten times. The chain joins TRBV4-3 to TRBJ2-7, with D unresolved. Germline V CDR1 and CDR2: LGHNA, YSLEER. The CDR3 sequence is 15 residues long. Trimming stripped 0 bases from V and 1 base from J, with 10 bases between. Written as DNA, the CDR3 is TGCGCCAGCAGCCAAGAACAGATCCTTTCCTACGAGCAGTACTTC. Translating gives CASSQEQILSYEQYF.

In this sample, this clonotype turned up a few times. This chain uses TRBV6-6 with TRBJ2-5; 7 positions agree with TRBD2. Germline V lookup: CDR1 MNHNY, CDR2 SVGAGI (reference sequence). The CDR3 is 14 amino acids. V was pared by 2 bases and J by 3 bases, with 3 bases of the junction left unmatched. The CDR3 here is CASSYAAGEETQYF. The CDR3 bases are TGTGCCAGCAGTTACGCGGCGGGGGAAGAGACCCAGTACTTC.

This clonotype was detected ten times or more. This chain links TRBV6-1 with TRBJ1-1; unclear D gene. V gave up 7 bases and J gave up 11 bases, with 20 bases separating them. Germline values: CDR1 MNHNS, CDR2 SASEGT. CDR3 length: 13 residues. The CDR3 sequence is CASTPGGEKRAFF. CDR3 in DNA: TGTGCCAGCACCCCAGGCGGCGAGAAGCGGGCTTTCTTT.

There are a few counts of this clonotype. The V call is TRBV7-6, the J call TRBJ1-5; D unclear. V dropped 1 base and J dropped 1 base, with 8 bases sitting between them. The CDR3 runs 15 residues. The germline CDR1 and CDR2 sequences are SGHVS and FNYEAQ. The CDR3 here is CASSLESGSNQPQHF. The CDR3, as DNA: TGTGCCAGCAGCTTAGAATCCGGCAGCAATCAGCCCCAGCATTTT. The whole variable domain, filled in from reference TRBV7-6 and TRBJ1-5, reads GAGVSQSPRYKVTKRGQDVALRCDPISGHVSLYWYRQALGQGPEFLTYFNYEAQQDKSGLPNDRFSAERPEGSISTLTIQRTEQRDSAMYRCASSLESGSNQPQHFGDGTRLSIL.

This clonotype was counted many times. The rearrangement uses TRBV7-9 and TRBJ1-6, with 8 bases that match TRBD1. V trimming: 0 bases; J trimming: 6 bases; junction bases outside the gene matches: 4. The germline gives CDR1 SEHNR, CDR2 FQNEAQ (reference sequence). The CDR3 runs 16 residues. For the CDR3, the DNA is TGTGCCAGCAGCTTAGCGGCAGGGGGCATTAATTCACCCCTCCACTTT. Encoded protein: CASSLAAGGINSPLHF.

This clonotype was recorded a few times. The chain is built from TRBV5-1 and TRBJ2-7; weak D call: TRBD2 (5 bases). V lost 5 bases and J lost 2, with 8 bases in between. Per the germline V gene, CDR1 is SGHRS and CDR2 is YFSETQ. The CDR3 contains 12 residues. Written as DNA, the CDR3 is TGCGCCAGCAGAGGGAGTGCCTACGAGCAGTACTTC. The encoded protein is CASRGSAYEQYF. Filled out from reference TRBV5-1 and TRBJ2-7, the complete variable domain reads KAGVTQTPRYLIKTRGQQVTLSCSPISGHRSVSWYQQTPGQGLQFLFEYFSETQRNKGNFPGRFSGRQFSNSRSEMNVSTLELGDSALYLCASRGSAYEQYFGPGTRLTVT.

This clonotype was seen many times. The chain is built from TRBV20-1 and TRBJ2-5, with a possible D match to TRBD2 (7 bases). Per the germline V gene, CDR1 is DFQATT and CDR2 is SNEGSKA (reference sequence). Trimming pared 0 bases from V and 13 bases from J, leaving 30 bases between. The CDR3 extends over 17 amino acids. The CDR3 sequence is CSARDVGGGPRDPGGYF. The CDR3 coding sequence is TGCAGTGCTAGAGATGTGGGGGGGGGCCCACGGGATCCCGGGGGGTACTTC.

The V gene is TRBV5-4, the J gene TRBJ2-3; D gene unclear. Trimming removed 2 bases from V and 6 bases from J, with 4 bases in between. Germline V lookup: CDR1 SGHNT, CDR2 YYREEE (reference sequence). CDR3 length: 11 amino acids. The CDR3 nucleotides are TGTGCCAGCAGCTTCAGGGATACGCAGTATTTT. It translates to CASSFRDTQYF.

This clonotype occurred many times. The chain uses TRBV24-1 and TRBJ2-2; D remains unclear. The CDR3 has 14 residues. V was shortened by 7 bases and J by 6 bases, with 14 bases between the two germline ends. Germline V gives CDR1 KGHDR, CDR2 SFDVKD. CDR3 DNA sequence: TGTGCCACCAGCCACATAATACTACCCGGGGAGCTGTTTTTT. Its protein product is CATSHIILPGELFF.

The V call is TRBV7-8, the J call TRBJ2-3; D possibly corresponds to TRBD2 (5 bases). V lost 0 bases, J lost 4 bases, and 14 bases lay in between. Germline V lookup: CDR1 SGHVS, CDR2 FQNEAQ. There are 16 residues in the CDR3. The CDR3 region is CASSLAALGSADTQYF. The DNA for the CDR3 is TGTGCCAGCAGCTTAGCGGCCCTAGGTAGCGCAGATACGCAGTATTTT.

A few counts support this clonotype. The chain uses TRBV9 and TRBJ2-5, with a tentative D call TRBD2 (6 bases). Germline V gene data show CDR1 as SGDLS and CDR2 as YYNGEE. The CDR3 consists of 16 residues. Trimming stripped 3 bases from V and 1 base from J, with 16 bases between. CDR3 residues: CASSAGLRGRQETQYF. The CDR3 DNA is TGTGCCAGCAGCGCGGGACTCCGGGGCCGCCAAGAGACCCAGTACTTC.

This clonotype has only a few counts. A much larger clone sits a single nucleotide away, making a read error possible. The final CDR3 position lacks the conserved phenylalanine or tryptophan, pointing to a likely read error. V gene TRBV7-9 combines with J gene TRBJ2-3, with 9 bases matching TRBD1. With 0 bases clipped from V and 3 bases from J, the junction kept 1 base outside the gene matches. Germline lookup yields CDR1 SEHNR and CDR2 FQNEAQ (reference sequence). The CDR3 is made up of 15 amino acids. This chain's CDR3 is CASSLAGQGTDTQYS. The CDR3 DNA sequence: TGTGCCAGCAGCTTAGCTGGACAGGGGACAGATACGCAGTATTCT.

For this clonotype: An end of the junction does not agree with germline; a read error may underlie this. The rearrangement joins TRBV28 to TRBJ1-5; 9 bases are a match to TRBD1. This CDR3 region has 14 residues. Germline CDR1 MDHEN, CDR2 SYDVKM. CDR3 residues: CANSRGQGHQPQHF. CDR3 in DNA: TGTGCCAACAGTCGGGGACAGGGTCATCAGCCCCAGCATTTT.

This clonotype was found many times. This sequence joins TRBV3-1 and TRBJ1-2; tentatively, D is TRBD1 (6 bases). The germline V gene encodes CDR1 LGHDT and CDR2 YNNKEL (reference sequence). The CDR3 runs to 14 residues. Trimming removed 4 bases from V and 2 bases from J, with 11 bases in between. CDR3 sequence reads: CASSLGQGNYGYTF. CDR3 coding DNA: TGTGCCAGCAGCCTGGGGCAGGGGAACTATGGCTACACCTTC.

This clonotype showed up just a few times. The CDR3 reads CASSELPSRGNNSPLHF. The CDR3 DNA sequence: TGCGCCAGCAGTGAGTTACCCTCCCGAGGAAATAATTCACCCCTCCACTTT. The chain links TRBV10-2 to TRBJ1-6; no definite D call. This CDR3 has 17 residues. V shed 1 base and J shed 5 bases, with 15 bases lying between them. CDR1 is WSHSY and CDR2 is SAAADI in the germline V gene.

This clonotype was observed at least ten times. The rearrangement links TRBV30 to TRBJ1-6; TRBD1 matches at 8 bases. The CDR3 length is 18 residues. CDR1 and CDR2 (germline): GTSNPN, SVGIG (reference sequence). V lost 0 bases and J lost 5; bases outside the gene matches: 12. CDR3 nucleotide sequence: TGTGCCTGGAGTGTACTTCAGGGGGCCCCTTATGATAATTCACCCCTCCACTTT. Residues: CAWSVLQGAPYDNSPLHF. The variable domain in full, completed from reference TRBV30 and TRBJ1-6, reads SQTIHQWPATLVQPVGSPLSLECTVEGTSNPNLYWYRQAAGRGLQLLFYSVGIGQISSEVPQNLSASRPQDRQFILSSKKLLLSDSGFYLCAWSVLQGAPYDNSPLHFGNGTRLTVT.

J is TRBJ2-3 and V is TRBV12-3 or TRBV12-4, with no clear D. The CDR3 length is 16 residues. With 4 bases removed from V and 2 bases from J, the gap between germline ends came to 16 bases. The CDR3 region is CASSSSRIANTDTQYF. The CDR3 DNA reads TGTGCCAGCAGTTCCAGCCGAATAGCAAACACAGATACGCAGTATTTT.

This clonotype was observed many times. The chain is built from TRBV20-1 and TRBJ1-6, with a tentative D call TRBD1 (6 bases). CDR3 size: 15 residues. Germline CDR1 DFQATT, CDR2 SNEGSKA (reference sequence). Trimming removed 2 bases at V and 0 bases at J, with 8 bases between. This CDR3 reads CSARQGSSYNSPLHF. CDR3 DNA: TGCAGTGCTAGACAGGGGAGCTCCTATAATTCACCCCTCCACTTT.

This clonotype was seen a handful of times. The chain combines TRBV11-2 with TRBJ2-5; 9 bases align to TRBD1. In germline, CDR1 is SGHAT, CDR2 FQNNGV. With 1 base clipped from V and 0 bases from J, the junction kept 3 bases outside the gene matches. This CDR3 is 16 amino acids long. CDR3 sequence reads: CASSLAWDRDQETQYF. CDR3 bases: TGTGCCAGCAGCTTAGCCTGGGACAGGGACCAAGAGACCCAGTACTTC.